This T cell receptor (beta chain) originates from a study of glioma-infiltrating T cells (dated by TCRdb to about 2016). Regarding the study in general: Sequencing of TCR alpha- and beta-chain repertoires was performed on glioma tissue, on non-neoplastic brain tissue, and on matched peripheral blood mononuclear cells. Each tissue-infiltrating repertoire was compared with the same patient's peripheral blood repertoire to measure divergence between tissue and blood T-cell populations. Three low-grade glioma patients, eight or nine primary glioblastoma patients and three non-glioma patients contributing non-neoplastic brain tissue were included in the paired cohort.

Summary of the overall study and its limitations: Only a very small number of CDR3 sequences turned up in both tissue and blood, a result put down to high CDR3 diversity combined with limited sampling. The group comparisons were based on small numbers of patients: three non-neoplastic, three low-grade glioma and several glioblastoma patients. VJ-independent divergence between tissue and blood was found to be below expectation in non-neoplastic patients but above expectation in all gliomas, particularly low-grade gliomas.

The iRepertoire nested amplicon-rescue multiplex PCR (arm-PCR) platform was used to amplify TCR alpha and beta CDR3 regions from RNA. For one-step reverse transcription and amplification, about 95-450 ng of tissue mRNA or PBMC total RNA was used as input. Following bead purification, Illumina adapters were added by a secondary multiplex PCR, and libraries between 200 and 400 bp were gel-purified. Demultiplexing relied on internal 6-nucleotide barcodes carried by the libraries. Libraries were sequenced on an Illumina MiSeq with 2x220 or 2x250 nucleotide paired-end reads. In the paper's pipeline: Paired reads were merged using FLASH 1.2.11 and were aligned to the GRCh37 human genome using BWA-MEM, after which TRA and TRB reads were extracted. An IMGT-derived reference of cassette sequences and CDR3 motifs, with pseudogenes included, was used for V and J assignment. Three-frame translation of reads was performed, and productive CDR3s were defined as those with a C...FGXG motif and no stop codons. Unique combinations of V-J cassette pair and CDR3 amino acid sequence were defined as clonotypes. Reads were filtered by Hamming distance, thresholded by each sample's sequence error rate in mapped regions. Using fastp at Q25 and MiXCR, TCRdb reprocessed the public reads and kept productive beta chains. Identical CDR3 proteins give one entry, which carries the most common genes and DNA. The V and J calls reflect TCRdb's pipeline rather than the authors' work. The sample data list 3,000 to 4,000 distinct CDR3 sequences, and approximately 45% of these were observed just once. Around half of the sample goes to the ten largest clones.

By sample share, this clonotype is medium-sized (0.01 to 0.1%). No antigen is known for it. Qualities for individual bases were not recorded, and no much larger clone is one base off. The source of this sequence is a human donor with low-grade glioma or glioblastoma, undergoing nonglioma brain surgery, or in good health (not recorded which). The sample was glioma tissue, nonneoplastic brain tissue, or PBMCs (not recorded which).

This receptor carries the CDR3 CASSQWTTGNTIYF. The nucleotide sequence is TGTGCCAGCAGCCAATGGACAACAGGAAACACCATATATTTT. The V and J segments used are TRBV28 and TRBJ1-3; matching of 5 bases hints at TRBD1 as the D gene. V is pared back by 6 bases and J by 4 bases, with 13 bases lying between the germline termini. Its CDR3 holds 14 amino acids, cysteine through phenylalanine. Left in the record is the CDR3 DNA by itself, 42 bases read in frame from the first base. The CDR1 and CDR2 encoded by the germline V gene are MDHEN and SYDVKM.